The present T cell receptor (beta chain) was sequenced within a study of blood T cell repertoires in COVID-19 (dated by TCRdb to 2020 to 2021). At the level of the whole study: Samples covering the acute and convalescent phases of COVID-19 were provided by collaborators in the United States, Italy and Spain. The prospective study material was composed of cDNA or gDNA derived from T cells, B-cell-depleted T cells, or PBMCs. Subjects who had been exposed to COVID-19, were actively infected with it, or had recovered from it provided the deeply sampled blood TCRbeta repertoires that made up the dataset. The repertoires were released in a freely available public database meant as a resource for research on the immune response to SARS-CoV-2. The samples were drawn from two sources: the first 160 participants of the ongoing ImmuneRACE study, and 1,200 or so subjects contributed by 6 global collaborators. Nearly every sample came with metadata listing a de-identified subject ID, COVID-19 status, age in years and sex. HLA class I and class II types, where available, came from metadata supplied by the sample provider rather than from assay-based typing.

About this clone itself: Its antigen is unknown. Per-base qualities were not stored, and no clone one base away is much larger.

TCRbeta CDR3 regions were amplified from genomic DNA by means of the immunoSEQ Assay, a bias-controlled multiplex PCR. Under the source paper's analysis protocol: Nucleated cell counts per sample were estimated from amplification of reference gene primers within the assay. Sequence reads were collapsed and filtered to measure the absolute abundance of every unique TCRbeta CDR3 rearrangement. For each sample, productive Simpson clonality was calculated by taking the square root of Simpson's diversity index across productive rearrangements. TCRdb mirrors the immuneACCESS table, restricted to in-frame sequences. Some clones are absent from its copies; in checked studies, under half trace to an unresolved V gene, and the reason for the others is unknown. That table gives V, J and clone size, and the DNA gave D and trimming. The sample table contains under 150,000 clones; only one count was recorded for approximately 84% of them. The top ten hold roughly 15% of the sample.

Beyond this particular receptor, the publication reports: The quantity of clinical and demographic metadata differed by source and by participant and was supplied without curation.

Each collaborating institution followed its own protocols to collect whole blood in K2EDTA tubes. Collaborator samples were shipped for TCRbeta analysis as frozen whole blood, isolated PBMCs, or DNA extracted from either sample type. Germline trimming: 6 bases from V, 6 bases from J; junction bases outside gene matches: 5. The CDR3 sequence holds 14 residues, the cysteine and phenylalanine included. Of all the DNA, just the CDR3 is kept, 42 bases in frame from base 1. According to the germline V gene, CDR1 reads MNHEY and CDR2 reads SVGAGI. This clonotype was sampled from a woman aged 80 or older with acute or convalescent COVID-19. Sequenced: peripheral blood. This chain joins TRBV6-5 to TRBJ1-4; 9 central nucleotides agree with TRBD1. The nucleotide sequence is TGTGCCAGCAGACAGGGGGCGCTTCATGAAAAACTGTTTTTT. This sequence encodes CASRQGALHEKLFF.